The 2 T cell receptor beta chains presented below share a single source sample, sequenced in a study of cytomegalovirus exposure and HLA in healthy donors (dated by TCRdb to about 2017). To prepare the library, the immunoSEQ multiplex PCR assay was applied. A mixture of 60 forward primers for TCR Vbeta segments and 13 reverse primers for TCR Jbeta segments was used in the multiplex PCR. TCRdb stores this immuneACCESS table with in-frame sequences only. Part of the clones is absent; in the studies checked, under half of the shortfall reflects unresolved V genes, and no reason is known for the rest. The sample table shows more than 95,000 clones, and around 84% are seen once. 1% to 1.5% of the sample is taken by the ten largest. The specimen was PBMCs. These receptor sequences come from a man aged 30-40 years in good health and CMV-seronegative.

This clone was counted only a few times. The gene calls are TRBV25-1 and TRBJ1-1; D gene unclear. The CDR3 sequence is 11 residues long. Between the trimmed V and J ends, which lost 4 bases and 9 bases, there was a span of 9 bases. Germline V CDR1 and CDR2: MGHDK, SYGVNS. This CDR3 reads CASSGGFKAFF. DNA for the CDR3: TGTGCCAGCAGTGGAGGGTTCAAAGCTTTCTTT.

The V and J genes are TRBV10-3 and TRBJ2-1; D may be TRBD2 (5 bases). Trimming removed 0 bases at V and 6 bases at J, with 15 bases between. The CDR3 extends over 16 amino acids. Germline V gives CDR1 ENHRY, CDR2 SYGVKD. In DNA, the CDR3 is TGTGCCATCAGTGAGTCGACGGCTAGCTCGGTCAATGAGCAGTTCTTC. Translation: CAISESTASSVNEQFF.